This T cell receptor (beta chain) was documented in a study of cytomegalovirus exposure and HLA in healthy donors. General study points: The authors excluded some V segments, including TRBV6-2 and TRBV6-3, as indistinguishable. In a later analysis, at a false discovery rate of 0.05, about 17,000 TCR beta sequences matched HLA alleles.

A multiplex PCR was run with 60 Vbeta primers and 13 Jbeta primers. The data were produced by immunoSEQ multiplex PCR, yet TCRdb's version contains in-frame clones alone and is incomplete. The sample includes about 160,000 clones, around 81% of them seen just once. Of note for this clone: Its specificity is unknown.

CDR1 and CDR2 from the germline V gene are SEHNR and FQNEAQ (reference sequence). CDR3 length equals 14 residues. V lost 3 bases and J lost 4, with 12 bases in between. This sequence was found in a woman aged 45 to 65 in good health and CMV-seronegative. Sequenced sample: PBMCs. This rearrangement joins TRBV7-9 to TRBJ1-2; D gene uncertain. This chain's CDR3 is CASSLLPGIYGYTF. CDR3 in DNA: TGTGCCAGCAGCTTGTTGCCGGGGATCTATGGCTACACCTTC.